These T cell receptor beta chains were read from a single sample in a study of T cell responses to AZD1222 COVID-19 vaccine. Profiled with immunoSEQ multiplex PCR; TCRdb holds only in-frame clones, not every one. The sample shows about 130,000 clones, 90% to 95% of them seen only once. The material sequenced was peripheral blood, taken on day 0 of AZD1222 vaccination. All receptors derive from an adult in good health. CDR3s include the opening cysteine and the closing phenylalanine or tryptophan. A D gene is named only where the DNA matches it firmly. The size of a clone is reported for some rows only, either as once, few or many, or as a class for expanded clones.

>TRBV9|TRBJ2-7|TRBD2|.
TGTGCCAGCAGCGTAGAGGGAGGGACCGCGATACAGTACTTC
CASSVEGGTAIQYF
>TRBV7-8|TRBJ2-1|.|.
TGTGCCAGCAGCTTAAACGGTGAGCAGTTCTTC
CASSLNGEQFF
>TRBV4-3|TRBJ1-1|.|.
TGCGCCAGCAGCCACATAGGGGAGAACACTGAAGCTTTCTTT
CASSHIGENTEAFF
>TRBV4-3|TRBJ2-4|TRBD1|.
TGCGCCAGCAGCCAAGCATCCTTCCCGGGACAGGGGGCCAAAAACATTCAGTACTTC
CASSQASFPGQGAKNIQYF
>TRBV2|TRBJ2-5|.|.
TGTGCCAGCAGTCCCAGGAGCGCAGAGACCCAGTACTTC
CASSPRSAETQYF
>TRBV4-1|TRBJ2-1|.|.
TGCGCCAGCAGCCAAGATCGGACTAACCGGTTCTTC
CASSQDRTNRFF
>TRBV4-3|TRBJ1-1|.|.
TGCGCCAGCAGCCAAGAGGTCGGGGTAGGGGGGAAAGCTTTCTTT
CASSQEVGVGGKAFF
>TRBV5-5|TRBJ1-4|.|.
TGTGCCAGCACCCACTATGGAATTAATGAAAAACTGTTTTTT
CASTHYGINEKLFF
>TRBV6-5|TRBJ2-7|TRBD2|.
TGTGCCAGCAGTTCTAGCGGGGGGATGGCATACGAGCAGTACTTC
CASSSSGGMAYEQYF
>TRBV6-5|TRBJ1-1|.|once
TGTGCCAGCAGTTACAGCAGGAACACTGAAGCTTTCTTT
CASSYSRNTEAFF
>TRBV6-2/TRBV6-3|TRBJ1-1|.|.
TGTGCCAGCAGTTTAGGGCCGGCAGGGACGAACACTGAAGCTTTCTTT
CASSLGPAGTNTEAFF
>TRBV3-1/TRBV3-2|TRBJ1-1|.|.
TGTGCCAGCAGCCAGGAGGGAGGCACTGAAGCTTTCTTT
CASSQEGGTEAFF
>TRBV20-1|TRBJ1-2|TRBD1|.
TGCAGTGCTAGTTTACAGGGGTCTAACTATGGCTACACCTTC
CSASLQGSNYGYTF
>TRBV6-5|TRBJ2-3|.|.
TGTGCCAGCAATCCGATAGGGGGAACCACAGATACGCAGTATTTT
CASNPIGGTTDTQYF
>TRBV29-1|TRBJ1-2|.|.
TGCAGCGTTGAAGATAATGGGGAACACTATGGCTACACCTTC
CSVEDNGEHYGYTF
>TRBV10-3|TRBJ1-4|.|.
TGTGCCATCAGTGGGTCTGGGGCGGGTGAAAAACTGTTTTTT
CAISGSGAGEKLFF
>TRBV28|TRBJ2-1|.|.
TGTGCCAGCAATCCATGGCAGAAGTACAATGAGCAGTTCTTC
CASNPWQKYNEQFF
>TRBV2|TRBJ2-7|TRBD2|.
TGTGCCAGCAGTAGACTAGCGGGGGGTTCCTACGAGCAGTACTTC
CASSRLAGGSYEQYF
>TRBV15|TRBJ1-3|.|.
TGTGCCACCAGCCCGGATTACTCTGGAAACACCATATATTTT
CATSPDYSGNTIYF
>TRBV7-9|TRBJ1-5|.|few
TGTGCCAGCACCAACGGACAAGGCGATCAGCCCCAGCATTTT
CASTNGQGDQPQHF
>TRBV9|TRBJ1-3|.|.
TGTGCCAGCAGCGCCTCTGGAAACACCATATATTTT
CASSASGNTIYF
>TRBV18|TRBJ1-1|TRBD1|.
TGTGCCAGCTCACTCAGACAGGGGGCCGAAATTGAAGCTTTCTTT
CASSLRQGAEIEAFF
>TRBV10-3|TRBJ1-2|TRBD1|.
TGTGCCATCAGTGAGACAAACAGGGGGCTCCTCTATGGCTACACCTTC
CAISETNRGLLYGYTF
>TRBV5-5|TRBJ2-6|TRBD1|.
TGTGCCAGCAGCGGGACAGGGAATTCTGGGGCCAACGTCCTGACTTTC
CASSGTGNSGANVLTF
>TRBV3-1/TRBV3-2|TRBJ2-1|.|.
TGTGCCAGCAGCCCCTCGGTTGGGAATGAGCAGTTCTTC
CASSPSVGNEQFF
>TRBV19|TRBJ1-1|.|.
TGTGCCAGTAGTCCCGGAGGAGGGAACACTGAAGCTTTCTTT
CASSPGGGNTEAFF
>TRBV3-1/TRBV3-2|TRBJ2-5|.|once
TGTGCCAGCAGCCCGTACGGACAGACAGAAGAGACCCAGTACTTC
CASSPYGQTEETQYF
>TRBV9|TRBJ2-7|TRBD1|.
TGTGCCAGCAGCGCGGGACAGGGGACCTACGAGCAGTACTTC
CASSAGQGTYEQYF
>TRBV2|TRBJ1-2|.|.
TGTGCCAGCAGTCGAGAGGGTAGAGGCGGCTACACCTTC
CASSREGRGGYTF
>TRBV4-1|TRBJ1-5|TRBD1|.
TGCGCCAGCAGCCATACTAAAGGGACAGGGCACAATCAGCCCCAGCATTTT
CASSHTKGTGHNQPQHF
>TRBV6-8|TRBJ1-1|.|.
TGTGCCAGGACGGCCACTGAAGCTTTCTTT
CARTATEAFF
>TRBV10-3|TRBJ2-6|.|.
TGTGCCGTTCCGGGCCCCCCTCAAGCTGGGGCCAACGTCCTGACTTTC
CAVPGPPQAGANVLTF
>TRBV30|TRBJ2-3|.|once
TGTGCCTGGAGTCTCGGGGTAGATACGCAGTATTTT
CAWSLGVDTQYF
>TRBV28|TRBJ2-7|.|.
TGTGCCAGCGTAGGCGCCTACGAGCAGTACTTC
CASVGAYEQYF
>TRBV7-9|TRBJ2-7|.|.
TGTGCCAGCAGCTTTATAACCAACGAGCAGTACTTC
CASSFITNEQYF
>TRBV28|TRBJ2-2|TRBD2|.
TGTGCCAGCATCCACAGCGGGGGGGCCGACGGGGAGCTGTTTTTT
CASIHSGGADGELFF
>TRBV2|TRBJ1-6|TRBD1|.
TGTGCCAGCAGTTATACAGGGGGCCCCTTCCACTTT
CASSYTGGPFHF
>TRBV2|TRBJ2-7|.|few
TGTGCCAGCAGTAGAAGAGTGGGCTCCTACGAGCAGTACTTC
CASSRRVGSYEQYF
>TRBV12-5|TRBJ1-1|.|.
TGTGCTAGTGGGGTGGGGAGGGATCGAGAAGCTTTCTTT
CASGVGRDREAFF
>TRBV5-6|TRBJ1-2|TRBD1|.
TGTGCCAGCAGCTTGTCGGCAGGGGGACCCTACTATGGCTACACCTTC
CASSLSAGGPYYGYTF
>TRBV5-1|TRBJ1-2|.|.
TGCGCCAGCAGCCAGGACCGAGAAAACTATGGCTACACCTTC
CASSQDRENYGYTF
>TRBV5-1|TRBJ1-5|.|.
TGCGCCAGCAGCAGAGAGGGAGGGAGCAATCAGCCCCAGCATTTT
CASSREGGSNQPQHF
>TRBV15|TRBJ1-1|TRBD1|.
TGTGCCACCCAACAGGGGGGGGCCTACACTGAAGCTTTCTTT
CATQQGGAYTEAFF
>TRBV10-2|TRBJ1-2|.|.
TGCGCCAGCAGTGGCTCGGCGGGCACCATTTATGGCTACACCTTC
CASSGSAGTIYGYTF
>TRBV21-1|TRBJ1-1|.|.
TGTGCCAGCAGCAAATACCCCATGATGGGGGAAGGGGCGAACACTGAAGCTTTCTTT
CASSKYPMMGEGANTEAFF
>TRBV19|TRBJ1-2|.|.
TGTGCCAGTAGTACGGACAGTAACCCCTATGGCTACACCTTC
CASSTDSNPYGYTF
>TRBV15|TRBJ1-2|.|once
TGTGCCACCAGCAGAACAGGGAGGGACTATGGCTACACCTTC
CATSRTGRDYGYTF
>TRBV7-9|TRBJ2-1|.|.
TGTGCCAGCAGCTTAGCAGGGACTTTCAATGAGCAGTTCTTC
CASSLAGTFNEQFF
>TRBV7-2|TRBJ1-6|TRBD1|.
TGTGCCAGCAGTGGACAGGGGGCAATGAATTCACCCCTCCACTTT
CASSGQGAMNSPLHF
>TRBV7-9|TRBJ1-4|.|.
TGTGCCAGCAGCTACGTGCCCCAGGAAGAAAAACTGTTTTTT
CASSYVPQEEKLFF
>TRBV19|TRBJ1-6|TRBD1|.
TGTGCCAGTACCCTCGGACAGGTTAATTCACCCCTCCACTTT
CASTLGQVNSPLHF
>TRBV4-1|TRBJ2-1|TRBD2|once
TGCGCCAGCAGCCAAGCAGGTAGCGGGGGCCGACAGTCCTACAATGAGCAGTTCTTC
CASSQAGSGGRQSYNEQFF
>TRBV3-1/TRBV3-2|TRBJ1-6|.|.
TGTGCCAGCAGCCAAGAACAGGTGGGGTTTTCACCCCTCCACTTT
CASSQEQVGFSPLHF
>TRBV28|TRBJ1-5|.|.
TGTGCCAGCAGCTCCGCGGGCCCCAGCAATCAGCCCCAGCATTTT
CASSSAGPSNQPQHF